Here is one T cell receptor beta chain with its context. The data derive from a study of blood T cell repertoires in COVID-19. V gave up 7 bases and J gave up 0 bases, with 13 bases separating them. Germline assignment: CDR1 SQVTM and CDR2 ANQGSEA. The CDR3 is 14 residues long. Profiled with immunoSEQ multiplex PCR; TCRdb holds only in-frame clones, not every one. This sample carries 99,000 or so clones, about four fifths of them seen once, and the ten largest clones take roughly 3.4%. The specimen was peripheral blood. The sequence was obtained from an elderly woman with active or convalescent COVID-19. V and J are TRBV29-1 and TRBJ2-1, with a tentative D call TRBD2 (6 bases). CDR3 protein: CSAGTFSSYNEQFF. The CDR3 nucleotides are TGCAGCGCCGGGACTTTTAGCTCCTACAATGAGCAGTTCTTC.